This T cell receptor (beta chain) was retrieved from a study of blood T cell repertoires in COVID-19. Study details: COVID-19 samples collected from the United States, Italy and Spain covered acute and convalescent phases.

Profiling relied on immunoSEQ multiplex PCR, and the TCRdb table lists in-frame clones only, not all of them. This sample has 300,000 to 350,000 clones, with around 89% found just once. Germline CDR1 is MDHEN and CDR2 is SYDVKM. With V trimmed by 6 bases and J by 2 bases, 12 bases remained unmatched. This CDR3 has 16 residues. Sequencing input: PBMCs or T cells enriched from blood (not recorded which). The receptor was isolated from a woman aged 18-35 years with acute COVID-19. This chain connects TRBV28 to TRBJ2-5, with 7 bases identical to TRBD1. CDR3 amino acids: CASSPALTGIQETQYF. The CDR3 DNA sequence: TGTGCCAGCAGCCCCGCATTGACAGGGATACAAGAGACCCAGTACTTC.